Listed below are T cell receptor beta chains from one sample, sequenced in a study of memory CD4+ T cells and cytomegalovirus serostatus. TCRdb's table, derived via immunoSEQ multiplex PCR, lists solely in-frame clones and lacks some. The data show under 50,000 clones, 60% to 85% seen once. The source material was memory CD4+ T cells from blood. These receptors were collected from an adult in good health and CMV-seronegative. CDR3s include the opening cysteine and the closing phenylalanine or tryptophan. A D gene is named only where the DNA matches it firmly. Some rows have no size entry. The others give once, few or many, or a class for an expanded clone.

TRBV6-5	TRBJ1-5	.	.	CASSYSGGSSGSQHF	TGTGCCAGCAGTTACTCGGGTGGGAGCTCTGGGTCCCAGCATTTT
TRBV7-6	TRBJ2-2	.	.	CASSLEQLNTGELFF	TGTGCCAGCAGCTTAGAGCAGCTGAACACCGGGGAGCTGTTTTTT
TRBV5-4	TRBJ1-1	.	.	CATVQGGTEAFF	TGTGCCACTGTACAGGGAGGAACTGAAGCTTTCTTT
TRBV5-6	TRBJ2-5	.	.	CASSLRVGYQETQYF	TGTGCCAGCAGCTTGCGGGTTGGGTACCAAGAGACCCAGTACTTC
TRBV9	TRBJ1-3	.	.	CASSVRSENTIYF	TGTGCCAGCAGCGTCCGAAGCGAAAACACCATATATTTT
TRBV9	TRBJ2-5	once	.	CASSPSGDVGTQYF	TGTGCCAGCAGCCCTTCGGGGGACGTCGGGACCCAGTACTTC
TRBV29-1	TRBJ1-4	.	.	CSYTATNEKLFF	TGCAGTTATACTGCGACTAATGAAAAACTGTTTTTT
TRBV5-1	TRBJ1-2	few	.	CASSFSPGSKRDGYTF	TGCGCCAGCAGCTTTTCTCCGGGATCCAAGCGGGATGGCTACACCTTC
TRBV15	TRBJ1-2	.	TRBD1	CATSRDRTGDGGYTF	TGTGCCACCAGCAGAGACAGAACAGGGGATGGTGGCTACACCTTC
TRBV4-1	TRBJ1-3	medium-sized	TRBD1	CASSQFGQGASGNTIYF	TGCGCCAGCAGCCAATTTGGACAGGGGGCATCTGGAAACACCATATATTTT
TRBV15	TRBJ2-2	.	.	CATSRGLGGELFF	TGTGCCACCAGCAGAGGACTTGGCGGGGAGCTGTTTTTT
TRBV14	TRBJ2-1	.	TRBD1	CASSQAQGPYNEQFF	TGTGCCAGCAGCCAAGCACAGGGGCCCTACAATGAGCAGTTCTTC
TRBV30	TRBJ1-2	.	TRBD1	CAWAPRQGDRLYGYTF	TGTGCCTGGGCACCCCGACAGGGGGACCGTCTCTATGGCTACACCTTC
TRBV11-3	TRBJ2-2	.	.	CASGRNQGTGELFF	TGTGCCAGCGGTAGGAATCAGGGTACCGGGGAGCTGTTTTTT
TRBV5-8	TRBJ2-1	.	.	CASGINEQFF	TGTGCCAGCGGAATTAATGAGCAGTTCTTC
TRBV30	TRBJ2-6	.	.	CAWNSGANVLTF	TGTGCCTGGAACTCTGGGGCCAACGTCCTGACTTTC
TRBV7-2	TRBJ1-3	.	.	CASSSQGGGNTIYF	TGTGCCAGCAGCTCACAGGGAGGTGGAAACACCATATATTTT
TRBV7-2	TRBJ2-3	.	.	CASSYKSSSTDTQYF	TGTGCCAGCAGCTACAAGAGCTCCTCCACAGATACGCAGTATTTT
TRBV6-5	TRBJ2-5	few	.	CASSYSLEGGYETQYF	TGTGCCAGCAGTTATTCCCTGGAGGGGGGGTACGAGACCCAGTACTTC
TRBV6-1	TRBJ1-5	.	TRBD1	CASSGSPGQGVQPQHF	TGTGCCAGCAGTGGATCCCCGGGACAGGGGGTTCAGCCCCAGCATTTT
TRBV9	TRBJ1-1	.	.	CASSTTLDTEAFF	TGTGCCAGCAGCACGACCCTAGACACTGAAGCTTTCTTT
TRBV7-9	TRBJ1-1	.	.	CASSLSAGNTEAFF	TGTGCCAGCAGCTTATCTGCGGGGAACACTGAAGCTTTCTTT
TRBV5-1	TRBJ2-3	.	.	CASSLEWGDTQYF	TGCGCCAGCAGCTTGGAGTGGGGAGATACGCAGTATTTT
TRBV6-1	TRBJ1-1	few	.	CASSEDGQAEAFF	TGTGCCAGCAGTGAAGACGGGCAGGCTGAAGCTTTCTTT
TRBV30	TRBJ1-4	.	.	CAWSEGLRSEKLFF	TGTGCCTGGAGTGAGGGTCTCAGGAGTGAAAAACTGTTTTTT
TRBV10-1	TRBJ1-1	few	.	CASRRDTHNTEAFF	TGCGCCAGCAGACGGGACACCCATAACACTGAAGCTTTCTTT
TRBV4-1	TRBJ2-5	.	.	CASSQERVGPAASQETQYF	TGCGCCAGCAGCCAAGAAAGGGTCGGGCCGGCCGCATCCCAAGAGACCCAGTACTTC
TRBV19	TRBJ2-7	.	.	CASSMGTDYEQYF	TGTGCCAGTAGTATGGGGACGGACTACGAGCAGTACTTC
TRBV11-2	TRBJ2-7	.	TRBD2	CASSLDWGGGSYEQYF	TGTGCCAGCAGCTTAGATTGGGGCGGGGGCTCCTACGAGCAGTACTTC
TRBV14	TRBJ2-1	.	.	CASSFDVSSYNEQFF	TGTGCCAGCAGCTTCGACGTTAGCTCCTACAATGAGCAGTTCTTC
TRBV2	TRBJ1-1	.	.	CASSVSWVTEAFF	TGTGCCAGCAGTGTTAGTTGGGTCACTGAAGCTTTCTTT
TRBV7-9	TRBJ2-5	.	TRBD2	CASGSSGQTQYF	TGTGCCAGCGGGTCTAGCGGACAGACCCAGTACTTC
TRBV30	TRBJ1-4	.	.	CAWSQGGEKLFF	TGTGCCTGGTCACAGGGCGGTGAAAAACTGTTTTTT
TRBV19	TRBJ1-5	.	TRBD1	CASSGQANQPQHF	TGTGCCAGTAGTGGACAGGCCAATCAGCCCCAGCATTTT
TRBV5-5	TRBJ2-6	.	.	CASSQRAFEEFGANVLTF	TGTGCCAGCAGCCAAAGGGCATTCGAGGAGTTCGGGGCCAACGTCCTGACTTTC
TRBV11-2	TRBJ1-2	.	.	CASSLGPGSTYGYTF	TGTGCCAGCAGCTTAGGCCCAGGGTCTACCTATGGCTACACCTTC
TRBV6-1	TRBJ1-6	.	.	CASSDGNSPLHF	TGTGCCAGCAGTGACGGGAATTCACCCCTCCACTTT
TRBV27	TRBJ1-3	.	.	CASSLRGPGNTIYF	TGTGCCAGCAGTCTTAGGGGACCTGGAAACACCATATATTTT
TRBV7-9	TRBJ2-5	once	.	CASSFTGEGAETQYF	TGTGCCAGCAGCTTCACGGGAGAGGGTGCGGAGACCCAGTACTTC
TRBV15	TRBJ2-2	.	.	CATSSEGAGELFF	TGTGCCACCAGTTCGGAAGGGGCCGGGGAGCTGTTTTTT
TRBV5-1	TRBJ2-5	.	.	CASSLAGRGQETQYF	TGCGCCAGCAGCTTGGCCGGCAGGGGCCAAGAGACCCAGTACTTC
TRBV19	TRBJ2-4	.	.	CASSIVHQVAKNIQYF	TGTGCCAGTAGTATTGTCCACCAGGTAGCCAAAAACATTCAGTACTTC
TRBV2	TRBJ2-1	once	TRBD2	CASSGAGVYNEQFF	TGTGCCAGCAGCGGAGCGGGGGTCTACAATGAGCAGTTCTTC
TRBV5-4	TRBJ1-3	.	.	CASSENGNTIYF	TGTGCCAGCAGCGAAAATGGAAACACCATATATTTT
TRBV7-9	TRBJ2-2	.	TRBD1	CASSKGQGPGELFF	TGTGCCAGCAGCAAAGGACAGGGCCCGGGGGAGCTGTTTTTT
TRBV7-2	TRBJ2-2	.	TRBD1	CASSLDRGTGELFF	TGTGCCAGCAGCTTAGACAGGGGCACCGGGGAGCTGTTTTTT
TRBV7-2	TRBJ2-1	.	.	CASSLQVGGPPYNEQFF	TGTGCCAGCAGCTTACAAGTGGGGGGGCCCCCCTACAATGAGCAGTTCTTC
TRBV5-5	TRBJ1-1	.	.	CASITHPDMNTEAFF	TGTGCCAGCATCACCCACCCGGACATGAACACTGAAGCTTTCTTT
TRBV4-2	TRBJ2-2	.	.	CASSQVIQNTGELFF	TGTGCCAGCAGCCAAGTTATACAGAACACCGGGGAGCTGTTTTTT
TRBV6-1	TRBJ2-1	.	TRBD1	CASSEYGTDYYNEQFF	TGTGCCAGCAGTGAATATGGGACAGACTACTACAATGAGCAGTTCTTC
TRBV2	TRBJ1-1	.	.	CASSESSLNTEAFF	TGTGCCAGCAGTGAAAGCAGCTTGAACACTGAAGCTTTCTTT
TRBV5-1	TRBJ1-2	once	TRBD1	CASSLGQGANYGYTF	TGCGCCAGCAGCTTGGGACAGGGCGCTAACTATGGCTACACCTTC
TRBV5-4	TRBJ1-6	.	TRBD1	CASSLTRDRENSPLHF	TGTGCCAGCAGCTTAACTCGGGACAGGGAAAATTCACCCCTCCACTTT
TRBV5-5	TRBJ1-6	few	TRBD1	CASSRDRKSYNSPLHF	TGTGCCAGCAGTAGGGACAGAAAGAGTTACAATTCACCCCTCCACTTT
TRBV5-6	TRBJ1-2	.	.	CASSEGRDPIFSHTF	TGTGCCAGCAGCGAAGGTCGGGACCCGATTTTTAGTCACACCTTC
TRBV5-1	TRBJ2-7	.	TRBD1	CASSPTGASYEQYF	TGCGCCAGCAGCCCGACAGGGGCGTCCTACGAGCAGTACTTC
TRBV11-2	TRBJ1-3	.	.	CASSLRSASISGNTIYF	TGTGCCAGCAGCTTACGGTCAGCATCTATCTCTGGAAACACCATATATTTT
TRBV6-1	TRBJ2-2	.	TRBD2	CASSERLAGTGELFF	TGTGCCAGCAGTGAAAGGCTAGCGGGGACCGGGGAGCTGTTTTTT